This T cell receptor (beta chain) was retrieved from a study of T cells in tuberculosis. At the level of the study: In South Africa, adults with active tuberculosis were compared with IGRA-negative and latently infected IGRA-positive adolescents.

CDR3 length equals 17 residues. V lost 6 bases and J lost 9; bases outside the gene matches: 18. The germline gives CDR1 SNHLY, CDR2 FYNNEI. The study's findings and limits: Smaller distances to GMM-specific TCRs suggested their expansion in active tuberculosis. Active tuberculosis patients had shorter CDR3-alpha; the beta difference was nonsignificant.

With regard to this clone: What it binds is not known.

Clones were read by immunoSEQ multiplex PCR, and TCRdb kept only the in-frame ones, dropping some. The sample includes approximately 35,000 clones, around 95% of them seen just once. This clonotype was obtained from a donor aged 5-35 years with latent tuberculosis or without tuberculosis infection. The rearrangement uses TRBV2 and TRBJ2-1, with TRBD1 matching over 9 bases. Input material: PBMCs. This CDR3 reads CASRRVTGGYRTSEQFF. For the CDR3, the DNA is TGTGCCAGCAGGCGAGTAACAGGGGGCTACCGTACGAGTGAGCAGTTCTTC. Supplemented by reference TRBV2 and TRBJ2-1, the full variable domain reads EPEVTQTPSHQVTQMGQEVILRCVPISNHLYFYWYRQILGQKVEFLVSFYNNEISEKSEIFDDQFSVERPDGSNFTLKIRSTKLEDSAMYFCASRRVTGGYRTSEQFFGPGTRLTVL.